This T cell receptor (beta chain) was recorded in a study of neurological immune-mediated disorders. There are 13 residues in the CDR3. V was cut by 2 bases and J by 2 bases, with 7 bases left in between. CDR1 is SGHDT and CDR2 is YYEEEE in the germline V gene. This clonotype was observed at least ten times. Its antigen remains unknown. Study conclusions and caveats: The greatest TCR clonal expansion appeared in HTLV-1-associated myelopathy and the smallest, falling below healthy controls, in multiple sclerosis. Among 34 multiple sclerosis patients, 18 had repertoires that phylogenetic grouping placed in one related-CDR3 cluster, a possible signature.

The unsorted libraries were prepared from 2 million PBMCs (stored at -80 C). TCRdb processed the 5' RACE reads anew with MiXCR; each CDR3 protein has one entry. Counted here are approximately 82,000 distinct CDR3 sequences, 2% to 3% occurring once; the ten biggest clones make up 1.1%. The sequence was obtained from a woman in her 30s with multiple sclerosis. The chain employs TRBV5-6 and TRBJ1-2; no clear D gene. Sample: PBMCs. The CDR3 DNA reads as TGTGCCAGCAGCTTTCGACAAAACTATGGCTACACCTTC. Translation gives CASSFRQNYGYTF.